This T cell receptor beta chain is from a study of T cell repertoires in cytomegalovirus infection. Study-level information: Matching HLA type and CMV infection were both indicated by public TCR beta signatures. Study-wide points: Dominating the ex vivo response were HLA-C-restricted CMV-specific TCR beta clonotypes. People with CMV and the relevant HLA were identified by cumulative public TCR beta family frequency.

About this clonotype itself: Its antigen is not known.

The CDR3 sequence is 12 residues long. CDR1 is DFQATT, CDR2 SNEGSKA, per germline (reference sequence). V was pared by 4 bases and J by 9 bases, with 14 bases between. One entry per CDR3 protein results from TCRdb running MiXCR on the reads. The sample lists about 490,000 distinct CDR3 sequences; approximately 26% were seen once. This chain links TRBV20-1 with TRBJ2-3; D is perhaps TRBD1 (6 bases). This TCR was recovered from a human donor in good health (CMV status not recorded). Some clones in this sample may be carry-over from other donors' samples. Sequencing input: PBMCs. The CDR3 DNA follows: TGCAGTGCTACCCTCCAGCAGGGGACGCAGTATTTT. Translating gives CSATLQQGTQYF.